These T cell receptor beta chains were read from a single sample in a study of blood T cell repertoires in COVID-19. Assay used: immunoSEQ multiplex PCR; TCRdb lists only in-frame clones, some missing. The sample lists 430,000 or so clones, around nine tenths occurring once. Sequencing used PBMCs or T cells enriched from blood (not recorded which). Source of these receptors: a woman younger than 30 who had been exposed to COVID-19. Each CDR3 is given without its conserved first and last residue. The D gene is left open where the match is weak.

D gene: TRBD1; V gene: TRBV3-1/TRBV3-2; CDR3 protein: ASSQDLDRDNSPLH
D gene: TRBD1; V gene: TRBV7-8; CDR3 protein: ASSLPELDRATGELF
D gene: -; V gene: TRBV29-1; CDR3 protein: SVPAGGEGTNQPQH
D gene: TRBD2; V gene: TRBV7-3; CDR3 protein: ASSLDGRRGYTDTQY
D gene: -; V gene: TRBV7-6; CDR3 protein: ASSLAYEQF
D gene: TRBD1; V gene: TRBV6-4; CDR3 protein: ASSDRGQGVRYEQY
D gene: TRBD1; V gene: TRBV19; CDR3 protein: ASSIQGANTEAF
D gene: TRBD1; V gene: TRBV5-1; CDR3 protein: ASSLGQGAYEQY
D gene: -; V gene: TRBV6-2/TRBV6-3; CDR3 protein: ASSHPGATRAVNSGANVLT
D gene: TRBD1; V gene: TRBV29-1; CDR3 protein: SVPGQFRGNEQF
D gene: -; V gene: TRBV4-2; CDR3 protein: ASSLRLDAGALTPTDTQY
D gene: -; V gene: TRBV5-4; CDR3 protein: ASSFPGRSGANVLT
D gene: TRBD2; V gene: TRBV7-9; CDR3 protein: ASTNVAGVYEQY
D gene: TRBD2; V gene: TRBV5-1; CDR3 protein: ASSLLGTSGSETQY
D gene: -; V gene: TRBV21-1; CDR3 protein: ASSHRDRGLPEAF
D gene: -; V gene: TRBV19; CDR3 protein: ASSTQQGQTDTQY
D gene: TRBD1; V gene: TRBV18; CDR3 protein: ASSPGTVYGYT
D gene: TRBD2; V gene: TRBV28; CDR3 protein: ASSLLLAGGVHEQY
D gene: TRBD2; V gene: TRBV7-2; CDR3 protein: ASSYLAGGPNEQY
D gene: TRBD2; V gene: TRBV27; CDR3 protein: ASSLRTSGPDTQY
D gene: TRBD2; V gene: TRBV4-2; CDR3 protein: ASSQGLAGGPDEQF
D gene: -; V gene: TRBV12-1; CDR3 protein: ASSFLRRSSYNEQF
D gene: TRBD2; V gene: TRBV9; CDR3 protein: ASSVGSGENEQF
D gene: -; V gene: TRBV7-9; CDR3 protein: ASSPGQPNTGELF
D gene: TRBD1; V gene: TRBV6-1; CDR3 protein: ASSDVGGNTGELF
D gene: -; V gene: TRBV5-1; CDR3 protein: ASSLGGAINTGELF
D gene: -; V gene: TRBV19; CDR3 protein: ASSKGNRANNQPQH
D gene: -; V gene: TRBV27; CDR3 protein: ASSARGGETQY
D gene: TRBD1; V gene: TRBV5-1; CDR3 protein: ASTKQQGGVYYGYT
D gene: -; V gene: TRBV27; CDR3 protein: ASSRGGQGANEQF
D gene: TRBD2; V gene: TRBV19; CDR3 protein: ASLAGGPGSGELF
D gene: TRBD2; V gene: TRBV29-1; CDR3 protein: SVVAWTSGYEQY
D gene: -; V gene: TRBV19; CDR3 protein: ASSPRLARLEYT
D gene: TRBD2; V gene: TRBV5-1; CDR3 protein: ASSSGGRTDTQY
D gene: TRBD1; V gene: TRBV28; CDR3 protein: ASIDRGQGNSPLH
D gene: -; V gene: TRBV7-9; CDR3 protein: ASSFFGSTTDTQY
D gene: -; V gene: TRBV6-5; CDR3 protein: ASSYLATPYNSPLH
D gene: -; V gene: TRBV5-1; CDR3 protein: ASSSQGTNTEAF
D gene: TRBD2; V gene: TRBV4-2; CDR3 protein: ASSQERGGMNTGELF
D gene: TRBD1; V gene: TRBV28; CDR3 protein: ASGSEGQGFFKLLGNTIY
D gene: -; V gene: TRBV6-5; CDR3 protein: ASRKGVTSNQPQH
D gene: TRBD2; V gene: TRBV7-8; CDR3 protein: ASSLNRLAAIYEQY
D gene: -; V gene: TRBV19; CDR3 protein: ASSIGLYNEQF
D gene: -; V gene: TRBV7-9; CDR3 protein: ASSLVSLNYGYT
D gene: TRBD1; V gene: TRBV6-4; CDR3 protein: ASSEEDRGFSPLH
D gene: TRBD1; V gene: TRBV29-1; CDR3 protein: SVEIGQGRNGYT
D gene: TRBD1; V gene: TRBV6-5; CDR3 protein: ASSTWDRAYNEQF
D gene: -; V gene: TRBV15; CDR3 protein: ATSRDGAGQPQH
D gene: -; V gene: TRBV2; CDR3 protein: ASRDAPGEGEKLF
D gene: TRBD1; V gene: TRBV2; CDR3 protein: ASSGQGASEAF
D gene: TRBD2; V gene: TRBV6-4; CDR3 protein: ASSAGLATDTQY
D gene: TRBD1; V gene: TRBV19; CDR3 protein: ASSIWTGPSYEQY
D gene: TRBD1; V gene: TRBV5-4; CDR3 protein: ASSTGGTGELF
D gene: -; V gene: TRBV13; CDR3 protein: ASSTRDYEQY
D gene: -; V gene: TRBV7-2; CDR3 protein: ASSLVPEMTATNYGYT
D gene: TRBD1; V gene: TRBV24-1; CDR3 protein: ATSEGTGRLYEQY
D gene: -; V gene: TRBV28; CDR3 protein: ASSTAGAAGNTIY
D gene: TRBD1; V gene: TRBV18; CDR3 protein: ASSPGAGGVTEAF